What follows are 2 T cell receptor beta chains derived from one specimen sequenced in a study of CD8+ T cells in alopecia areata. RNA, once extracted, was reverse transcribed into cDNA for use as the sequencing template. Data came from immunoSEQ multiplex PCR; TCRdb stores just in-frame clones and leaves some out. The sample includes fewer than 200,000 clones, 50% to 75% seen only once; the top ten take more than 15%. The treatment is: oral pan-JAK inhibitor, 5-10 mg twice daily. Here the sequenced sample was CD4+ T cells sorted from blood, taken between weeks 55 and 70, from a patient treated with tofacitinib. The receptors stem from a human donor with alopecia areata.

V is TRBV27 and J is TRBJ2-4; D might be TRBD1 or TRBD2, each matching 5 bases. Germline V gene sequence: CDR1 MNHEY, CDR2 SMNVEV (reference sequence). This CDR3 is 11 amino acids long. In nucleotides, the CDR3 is TGTGCGAGGGGAACCAAAAACATTCAGTACTTC. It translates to CARGTKNIQYF.

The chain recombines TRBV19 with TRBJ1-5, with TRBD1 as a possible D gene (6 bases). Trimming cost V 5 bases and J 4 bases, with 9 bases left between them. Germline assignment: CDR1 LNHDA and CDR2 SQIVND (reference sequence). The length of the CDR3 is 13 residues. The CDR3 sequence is CASSDTGNQPQHF. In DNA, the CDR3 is TGTGCCAGTAGTGATACAGGGAATCAGCCCCAGCATTTT.